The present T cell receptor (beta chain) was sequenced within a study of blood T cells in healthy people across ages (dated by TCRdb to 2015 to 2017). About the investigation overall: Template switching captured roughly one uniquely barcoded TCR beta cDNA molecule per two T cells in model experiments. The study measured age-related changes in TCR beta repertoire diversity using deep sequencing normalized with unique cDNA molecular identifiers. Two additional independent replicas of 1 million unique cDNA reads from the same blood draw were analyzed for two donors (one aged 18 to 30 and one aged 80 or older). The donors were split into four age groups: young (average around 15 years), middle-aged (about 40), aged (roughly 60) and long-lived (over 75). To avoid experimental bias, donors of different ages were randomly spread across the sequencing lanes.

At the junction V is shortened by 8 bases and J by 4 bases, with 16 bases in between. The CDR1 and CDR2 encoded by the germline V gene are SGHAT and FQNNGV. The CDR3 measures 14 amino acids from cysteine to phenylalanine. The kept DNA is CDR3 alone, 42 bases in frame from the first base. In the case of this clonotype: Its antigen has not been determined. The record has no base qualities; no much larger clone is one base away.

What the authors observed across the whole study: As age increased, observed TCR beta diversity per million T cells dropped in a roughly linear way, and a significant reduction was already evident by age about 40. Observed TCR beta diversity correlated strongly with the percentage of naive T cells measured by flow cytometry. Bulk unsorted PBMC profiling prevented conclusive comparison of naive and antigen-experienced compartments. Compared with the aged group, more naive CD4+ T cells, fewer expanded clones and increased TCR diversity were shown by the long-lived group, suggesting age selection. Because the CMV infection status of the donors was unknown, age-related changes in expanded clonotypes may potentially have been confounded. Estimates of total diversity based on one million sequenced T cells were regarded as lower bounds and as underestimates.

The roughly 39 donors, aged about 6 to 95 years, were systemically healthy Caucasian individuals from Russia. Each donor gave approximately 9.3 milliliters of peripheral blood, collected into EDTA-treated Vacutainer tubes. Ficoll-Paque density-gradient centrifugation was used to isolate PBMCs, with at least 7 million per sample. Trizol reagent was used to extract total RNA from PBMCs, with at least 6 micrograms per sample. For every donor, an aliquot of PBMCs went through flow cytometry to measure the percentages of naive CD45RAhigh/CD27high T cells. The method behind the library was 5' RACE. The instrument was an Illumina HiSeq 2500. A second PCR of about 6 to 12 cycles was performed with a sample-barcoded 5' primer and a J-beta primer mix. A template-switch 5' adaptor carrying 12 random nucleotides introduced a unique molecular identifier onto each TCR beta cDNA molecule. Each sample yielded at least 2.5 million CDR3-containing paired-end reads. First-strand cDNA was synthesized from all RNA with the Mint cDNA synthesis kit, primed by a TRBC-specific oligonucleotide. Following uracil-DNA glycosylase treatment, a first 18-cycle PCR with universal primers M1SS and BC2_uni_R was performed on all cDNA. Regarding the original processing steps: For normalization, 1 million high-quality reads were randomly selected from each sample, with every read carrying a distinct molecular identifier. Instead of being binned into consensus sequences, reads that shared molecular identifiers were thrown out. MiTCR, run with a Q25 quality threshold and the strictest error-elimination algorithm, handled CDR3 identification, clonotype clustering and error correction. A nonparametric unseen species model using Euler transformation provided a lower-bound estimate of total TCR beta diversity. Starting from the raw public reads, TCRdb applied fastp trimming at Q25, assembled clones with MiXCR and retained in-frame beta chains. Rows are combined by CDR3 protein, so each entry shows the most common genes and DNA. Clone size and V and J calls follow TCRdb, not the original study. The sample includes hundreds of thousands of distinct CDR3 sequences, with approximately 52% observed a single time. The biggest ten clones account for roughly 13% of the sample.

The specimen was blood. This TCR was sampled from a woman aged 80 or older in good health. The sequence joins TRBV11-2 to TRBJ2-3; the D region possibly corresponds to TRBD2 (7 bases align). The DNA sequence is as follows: TGTGCCAGCGGGGGCGGGAGCGTGTCAGATACGCAGTATTTT. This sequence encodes CASGGGSVSDTQYF.